The 27 T cell receptor beta chains below come from one sample, sequenced in a study of neoadjuvant nivolumab and ipilimumab in lung cancer. Assay: immunoSEQ multiplex PCR; the TCRdb copy retains only in-frame clones and omits some. Of around 30,000 clones listed, 65% to 85% are singletons. Material: tumor tissue, obtained after neoadjuvant nivolumab, alone or with ipilimumab, at or shortly before surgery. Receptors originate from an adult with non-small cell lung cancer.

This sequence joins TRBV5-1 and TRBJ2-7, with D perhaps TRBD2 (5 bases). There are 15 residues in the CDR3. Germline-derived CDR1 and CDR2 are SGHRS and YFSETQ. Trimming pared 3 bases from V and 5 bases from J, leaving 18 bases between. CDR3 sequence reads: CASSSPDSAGDEQYF. For the CDR3, the DNA is TGCGCCAGCAGCTCGCCGGATAGCGCGGGCGACGAGCAGTACTTC.

This chain uses TRBV18 with TRBJ2-7; TRBD1 agrees at 7 bases. V was pared by 3 bases and J by 3 bases, with 5 bases of the junction left unmatched. The CDR3 runs 14 residues. CDR1 and CDR2 (germline): KGHSH, LQKENI. As DNA, the CDR3 is TGTGCCAGCTCACCGACGACAGGGATCTACGAGCAGTACTTC. This sequence encodes CASSPTTGIYEQYF. Full variable domain (rest looked up from reference TRBV18 and TRBJ2-7): NAGVMQNPRHLVRRRGQEARLRCSPMKGHSHVYWYRQLPEEGLKFMVYLQKENIIDESGMPKERFSAEFPKEGPSILRIQQVVRGDSAAYFCASSPTTGIYEQYFGPGTRLTVT.

This chain joins TRBV25-1 and TRBJ2-7; TRBD1 aligns across 7 bases. Trimming removed 6 bases from V and 3 bases from J; junction bases left unmatched: 11. Germline V gene sequence: CDR1 MGHDK, CDR2 SYGVNS. This CDR3 contains 15 residues. DNA for the CDR3: TGTGCCAGCAGCTTACTTGACAGGGATGTCTACGAGCAGTACTTC. This encodes CASSLLDRDVYEQYF.

The chain has TRBV5-6 and TRBJ2-7; D remains unclear. From germline, CDR1 is SGHDT and CDR2 YYEEEE. The length of the CDR3 is 15 residues. The V gene lost 4 bases and the J gene lost 4 bases, with 18 bases spanning the gap. CDR3 DNA: TGTGCCAGCAGCCCCTGGTTGCCAGGTTTGTACGAGCAGTACTTC. Translating it yields CASSPWLPGLYEQYF. The full variable domain, completed using reference TRBV5-6 and TRBJ2-7, is DAGVTQSPTHLIKTRGQQVTLRCSPKSGHDTVSWYQQALGQGPQFIFQYYEEEERQRGNFPDRFSGHQFPNYSSELNVNALLLGDSALYLCASSPWLPGLYEQYFGPGTRLTVT.

The chain joins TRBV5-6 to TRBJ2-6, with D tentatively TRBD1 (6 bases). CDR1 SGHDT and CDR2 YYEEEE come from the germline V gene. CDR3 length equals 15 residues. The V end was cut by 4 bases, the J end by 2 bases, with 10 bases between. In nucleotides, the CDR3 is TGTGCCAGCAGCCCCCCAGGGGCTGGGGCCAACGTCCTGACTTTC. Its protein product is CASSPPGAGANVLTF.

The chain is built from TRBV5-5 and TRBJ1-2, with 7 bases that match TRBD1. The V and J ends lost 4 bases and 0 bases, in that order; junction bases with no gene match: 15. Germline V gene data show CDR1 as SGHKS and CDR2 as YYEKEE (reference sequence). The CDR3 is 18 amino acids. The CDR3 region is CASSERYTGVETNYGYTF. CDR3 bases: TGTGCCAGCAGCGAACGGTACACAGGGGTTGAGACTAACTATGGCTACACCTTC. Variable domain in full (rest from reference TRBV5-5 and TRBJ1-2): DAGVTQSPTHLIKTRGQQVTLRCSPISGHKSVSWYQQVLGQGPQFIFQYYEKEERGRGNFPDRFSARQFPNYSSELNVNALLLGDSALYLCASSERYTGVETNYGYTFGSGTRLTVV.

The V and J genes are TRBV6-1 and TRBJ1-1; 11 bases are a match to TRBD1. J gave up 5 bases and V 10 bases, and 9 bases lay outside the gene matches. The germline V gene has CDR1 MNHNS and CDR2 SASEGT. The CDR3 is 14 residues long. CDR3: CATGTGGRRTEAFF. The CDR3 DNA follows: TGTGCCACCGGGACAGGGGGTCGGAGGACTGAAGCTTTCTTT.

The chain couples TRBV7-9 to TRBJ2-3; 8 nucleotides line up with TRBD2. This CDR3 is 16 amino acids long. With 2 bases clipped from V and 6 bases from J, the junction kept 10 bases outside the gene matches. Per the germline V gene, CDR1 is SEHNR and CDR2 is FQNEAQ (reference sequence). CDR3 region: CASSLNLRGGPDTQYF. The DNA for the CDR3 is TGTGCCAGCAGCTTAAATCTTCGGGGGGGGCCGGATACGCAGTATTTT.

This chain links TRBV27 with TRBJ1-2; 9 bases map to TRBD1. Trimming removed 6 bases from V and 0 bases from J; junction bases left unmatched: 5. The CDR3 covers 15 residues. Per the germline V gene, CDR1 is MNHEY and CDR2 is SMNVEV (reference sequence). CDR3 DNA: TGTGCCAGCAGGCCCCGGGACAGGGCTAACTATGGCTACACCTTC. It encodes CASRPRDRANYGYTF.

The rearrangement joins TRBV11-2 to TRBJ1-6, with unresolved D. The ends were cut back, 2 bases at V and 8 bases at J, with 4 bases in the middle. Germline CDR1 and CDR2: SGHAT and FQNNGV. This CDR3 region has 12 residues. The CDR3 nucleotides read TGTGCCAGCAGCTTACTAGATTCACCCCTCCACTTT. Translated, it gives CASSLLDSPLHF.

This clone was observed a single time. This sequence joins TRBV5-4 and TRBJ1-2; D ambiguous. This CDR3 spans 15 amino acids. V was clipped by 6 bases and J by 3 bases, with 18 bases between them. CDR1 and CDR2 (germline): SGHNT, YYREEE (reference sequence). The CDR3 nucleotides are TGTGCCAGCACCGGCTTCCAAGGGTGGGACTATGGCTACACCTTC. It yields the protein CASTGFQGWDYGYTF.

The genes are TRBV30 and TRBJ1-5; D unresolved. Per the germline V gene, CDR1 is GTSNPN and CDR2 is SVGIG (reference sequence). Trimming removed 1 base at V and 3 bases at J, with 10 bases between. The CDR3 is 14 amino acids. CDR3: CAWSAGQDNQPQHF. In DNA, the CDR3 is TGTGCCTGGAGTGCGGGTCAAGACAATCAGCCCCAGCATTTT.

V usage is TRBV4-3 and J usage is TRBJ2-3; 7 bases fit TRBD2. Losses at the gene ends were 0 bases for V and 0 bases for J; bases not matched to a gene: 12. CDR3 length equals 19 residues. Germline assignment: CDR1 LGHNA and CDR2 YSLEER. For the CDR3, the DNA is TGCGCCAGCAGCCAAGATCAGGCTAGCGGCATATCTAGCACAGATACGCAGTATTTT. It encodes CASSQDQASGISSTDTQYF.

The chain links TRBV5-5 to TRBJ1-1; D might be TRBD1 (5 bases). The CDR3 is 13 amino acids. With 7 bases removed from V and 11 bases from J, the gap between germline ends came to 21 bases. Germline V lookup: CDR1 SGHKS, CDR2 YYEKEE (reference sequence). The chain's CDR3 is CASGAGGTWPAFF. In nucleotides, the CDR3 is TGTGCCAGCGGGGCAGGCGGCACTTGGCCGGCTTTCTTT.

The V call is TRBV5-1, the J call TRBJ2-5; TRBD2 matches 9 bases. The CDR3 runs to 15 residues. Germline V gene sequence: CDR1 SGHRS, CDR2 YFSETQ. The V gene end was trimmed by 4 bases and the J gene end by 5 bases; junction bases not matched to a gene: 9. The DNA of the CDR3 is TGCGCCAGCAGCCCAGCCGGGACTAGCCAGGAGACCCAGTACTTC. This gives the protein CASSPAGTSQETQYF. Complete variable domain (other parts from reference TRBV5-1 and TRBJ2-5): KAGVTQTPRYLIKTRGQQVTLSCSPISGHRSVSWYQQTPGQGLQFLFEYFSETQRNKGNFPGRFSGRQFSNSRSEMNVSTLELGDSALYLCASSPAGTSQETQYFGPGTRLLVL.

The chain links TRBV30 to TRBJ2-2; no reliable D call. Germline V gene sequence: CDR1 GTSNPN, CDR2 SVGIG (reference sequence). The V end lost 0 bases, the J end lost 7 bases, and 6 bases lay between the germline ends. There are 12 residues in the CDR3. CDR3 in amino acids: CAWSVFGGELFF. DNA for the CDR3: TGTGCCTGGAGTGTCTTCGGCGGGGAGCTGTTTTTT.

V gene TRBV9 combines with J gene TRBJ2-1, with a possible D match to TRBD2 (5 bases). Trimming left V 4 bases short and J 7 bases short, with 15 bases between. The CDR3 contains 14 residues. CDR1 is SGDLS and CDR2 is YYNGEE in the germline V gene. The CDR3 bases are TGTGCCAGCAGCCGTGATTTTCGAGGGAATGAGCAGTTCTTC. Its translation is CASSRDFRGNEQFF. Complete variable domain (other parts from reference TRBV9 and TRBJ2-1): DSGVTQTPKHLITATGQRVTLRCSPRSGDLSVYWYQQSLDQGLQFLIQYYNGEERAKGNILERFSAQQFPDLHSELNLSSLELGDSALYFCASSRDFRGNEQFFGPGTRLTVL.

The chain is built from TRBV4-3 and TRBJ2-1, with D perhaps TRBD2 (7 bases). V lost 0 bases to trimming and J lost 9 bases, with 12 bases between them. This CDR3 spans 14 amino acids. Germline V gene data show CDR1 as LGHNA and CDR2 as YSLEER. CDR3: CASSQEVRGGEQFF. The CDR3 nucleotides are TGCGCCAGCAGCCAAGAAGTTAGGGGGGGTGAGCAGTTCTTC.

The V gene is TRBV27, the J gene TRBJ2-3; D gene unclear. The CDR3 runs 16 residues. CDR1 and CDR2 (germline): MNHEY, SMNVEV (reference sequence). Trimming removed 2 bases from V and 2 bases from J, with 14 bases in between. As DNA, the CDR3 is TGTGCCAGCAGTTTAAGAGGAGAGGTGTACACAGATACGCAGTATTTT. Amino acid sequence: CASSLRGEVYTDTQYF.

The chain couples TRBV5-1 to TRBJ2-4, with 7 bases lining up with TRBD2. The CDR3 runs 15 residues. V was pared by 2 bases and J by 6 bases, with 8 bases of the junction left unmatched. Germline V CDR1 and CDR2: SGHRS, YFSETQ. CDR3 coding DNA: TGCGCCAGCAGCTTCGTCGGGGGGAGTGCAAACATTCAGTACTTC. Residues: CASSFVGGSANIQYF. Together with reference TRBV5-1 and TRBJ2-4, the CDR3 gives the full variable domain: KAGVTQTPRYLIKTRGQQVTLSCSPISGHRSVSWYQQTPGQGLQFLFEYFSETQRNKGNFPGRFSGRQFSNSRSEMNVSTLELGDSALYLCASSFVGGSANIQYFGAGTRLSVL.

This clone turned up a few times. V usage is TRBV30 and J usage is TRBJ1-1, with D maybe TRBD1 (5 bases). V lost 0 bases and J lost 7, with 12 bases in between. This CDR3 is built from 13 residues. Germline V gene lookup returns CDR1 GTSNPN and CDR2 SVGIG (reference sequence). The CDR3 nucleotides are TGTGCCTGGAGTGTTCTAGGGACCCTTGAAGCTTTCTTT. Translated: CAWSVLGTLEAFF.

This clone was counted only a few times. The chain uses TRBV29-1 and TRBJ1-2, with a weak D call TRBD1 (6 bases). CDR3 length: 12 amino acids. Germline V gene data show CDR1 as SQVTM and CDR2 as ANQGSEA. Deletions cut 0 bases from V and 4 bases from J, with 6 bases between. CDR3 in DNA: TGCAGCGTTGAAGACAGGGGCTATGGCTACACCTTC. Its translation is CSVEDRGYGYTF.

V gene TRBV7-9 combines with J gene TRBJ2-7, with D unclear. CDR3 length: 12 amino acids. V lost 0 bases, J lost 6 bases, and 6 bases lay in between. The V gene's germline CDR1 is SEHNR and CDR2 FQNEAQ (reference sequence). The CDR3 is CASSLASTEQYF. The CDR3 region has the DNA TGTGCCAGCAGCTTAGCGTCGACCGAGCAGTACTTC.

The chain carries TRBV29-1 and TRBJ2-1, with 11 bases identical to TRBD1. Germline values: CDR1 SQVTM, CDR2 ANQGSEA. V gave up 8 bases and J gave up 8 bases; unmatched junction bases: 14. The CDR3 has 15 amino acids. The CDR3 bases are TGCAGCCCCTTTGCCCTGGACAGGGGGCAATATGAGCAGTTCTTC. It specifies CSPFALDRGQYEQFF.

The J gene is TRBJ2-1, the V gene TRBV14, with 7 positions matching TRBD2. The CDR3 length is 18 residues. Germline V gene data show CDR1 as SGHDN and CDR2 as FVKESK. Germline trimming cut 0 bases from V and 7 bases from J; bases unmatched to any gene: 15. CDR3 in amino acids: CASSQDLGGSPGGNEQFF. The DNA of the CDR3 is TGTGCCAGCAGCCAAGATCTGGGCGGGTCCCCCGGGGGGAATGAGCAGTTCTTC.

The V and J genes are TRBV18 and TRBJ1-1; a possible D gene is TRBD1 (5 bases). Germline V gives CDR1 KGHSH, CDR2 LQKENI. Between the trimmed V and J ends, which lost 3 bases and 0 bases, there was a span of 11 bases. CDR3 length equals 15 residues. The CDR3 DNA is TGTGCCAGCTCACCCGAGACAGAATTGAACACTGAAGCTTTCTTT. Its protein is CASSPETELNTEAFF.

This chain's CDR3 is CASSYGRGVGKLFF. Here the CDR3 DNA reads TGTGCCAGCAGTTACGGGCGTGGAGTGGGGAAACTGTTTTTT. The genes are TRBV6-5 and TRBJ1-4; D gene ambiguous. The CDR3 is 14 residues long. The germline CDR1 and CDR2 sequences are MNHEY and SVGAGI. V dropped 2 bases and J dropped 11 bases, with 15 bases sitting between them.